Following are 17 T cell receptor beta chains from one sample sequenced in a study of T cell responses to AZD1222 COVID-19 vaccine. Sequencing was performed with immunoSEQ multiplex PCR; in TCRdb, only in-frame clones are kept and a portion is missing. The data hold fewer than 180,000 clones, with 94% observed a single time. The sample was peripheral blood, taken on day 0 of AZD1222 vaccination. The receptor set was obtained from an adult in good health.

The chain combines TRBV19 with TRBJ2-1, with 10 bases fitting TRBD2. Trimming took 8 bases from V and 2 from J; bases not matched to a gene: 6. This CDR3 has 15 residues. Looked up from germline, CDR1 is LNHDA and CDR2 is SQIVND (reference sequence). CDR3 protein: CASSSGTSAYNEQFF. For the CDR3, the DNA is TGTGCCAGTTCTTCCGGGACTAGCGCCTACAATGAGCAGTTCTTC.

The V gene is TRBV19, the J gene TRBJ1-5; D is unclear. Trimming stripped 7 bases from V and 4 bases from J, with 14 bases between. The CDR3 consists of 14 residues. Germline loops: CDR1 LNHDA, CDR2 SQIVND (reference sequence). The CDR3 bases are TGTGCCAGTACCCCGGGCCCTATTAATCAGCCCCAGCATTTT. Translated, it gives CASTPGPINQPQHF.

This clone has more than one count but fewer than ten. V is TRBV2 and J is TRBJ1-1; D gene uncertain. Germline V lookup: CDR1 SNHLY, CDR2 FYNNEI. The CDR3 totals 14 residues. V was shortened by 8 bases and J by 0 bases, with 13 bases between the two germline ends. The CDR3 region has the DNA TGTGCCAGCCGGGCCGAGATAATGAACACTGAAGCTTTCTTT. Translation gives CASRAEIMNTEAFF.

The chain carries TRBV7-3 and TRBJ1-3, with 7 bases matching TRBD1. This CDR3 region has 19 residues. V gave up 7 bases and J gave up 4 bases; unmatched junction bases: 22. Germline CDR1 and CDR2: SGHTA and FQGTGA. The CDR3: CASTLTDRVRFSSGNTIYF. In nucleotides, the CDR3 is TGTGCCAGCACCCTTACAGACAGGGTGCGATTTTCGTCAGGAAACACCATATATTTT.

The chain has TRBV4-1 and TRBJ1-1, with D maybe TRBD1 (5 bases). CDR3 length equals 16 residues. Trimming pared 2 bases from V and 4 bases from J, leaving 17 bases between. The germline CDR1 and CDR2 sequences are MGHRA and YSYEKL. The CDR3 DNA sequence: TGCGCCAGCAGCCAACCACAAATGCCCAGGGCCACTGAAGCTTTCTTT. Translation: CASSQPQMPRATEAFF.

This clone has only one observation. CDR3 in amino acids: CASSRDSNEAFF. CDR3 nucleotides: TGTGCCAGCAGCAGGGACAGCAACGAAGCTTTCTTT. The gene calls are TRBV2 and TRBJ1-1; 7 bases are a match to TRBD1. V lost 6 bases and J lost 8; bases outside the gene matches: 6. The CDR3 is 12 residues long. The germline CDR1 and CDR2 sequences are SNHLY and FYNNEI.

The chain joins TRBV7-9 to TRBJ2-1; the D is unclear. The CDR3 is 12 amino acids. Germline V gives CDR1 SEHNR, CDR2 FQNEAQ (reference sequence). V was shortened by 3 bases and J by 7 bases, with 7 bases between the two germline ends. The CDR3 loop is CASSLWVNEQFF. The CDR3 DNA reads TGTGCCAGCAGCTTGTGGGTGAATGAGCAGTTCTTC.

This chain uses TRBV14 with TRBJ1-1; TRBD1 agrees at 7 bases. This CDR3 region has 13 residues. V trimming: 6 bases; J trimming: 4 bases; junction bases outside the gene matches: 5. Germline lookup yields CDR1 SGHDN and CDR2 FVKESK. CDR3 residues: CASSYDRVTEAFF. DNA of the CDR3: TGTGCCAGCAGTTACGACAGGGTCACTGAAGCTTTCTTT.

The CDR3 coding sequence is TGTGCCAGCAGCACAGCGGGGGCGGATCGGGAGCAGTACGTC. As protein: CASSTAGADREQYV. This chain joins TRBV6-5 and TRBJ2-7; 8 bases map to TRBD2. The CDR3 is 14 amino acids. V shed 6 bases and J 7 bases; nucleotides not matched to a gene: 11. From germline, CDR1 is MNHEY and CDR2 SVGAGI.

The gene calls are TRBV3-1 (or the pseudogene TRBV3-2) and TRBJ1-4, with D possibly matching TRBD1 (6 bases). Trimming pared 4 bases from V and 8 bases from J, leaving 14 bases between. The CDR3 spans 14 residues. Germline V gene data show CDR1 as LGHDT and CDR2 as YNNKEL (reference sequence). The CDR3: CASSRGRGKEKLFF. CDR3 DNA: TGTGCCAGCAGCCGAGGCAGGGGTAAAGAAAAACTGTTTTTT.

In its sample, this clone was seen a few times. The chain combines TRBV11-2 with TRBJ2-3, with 7 bases identical to TRBD2. Germline V gene lookup returns CDR1 SGHAT and CDR2 FQNNGV. The CDR3 length is 18 residues. The ends lost 5 bases at V and 6 bases at J; junction bases unmatched: 20. CDR3 DNA sequence: TGTGCCAGCAGCCCCGGGACTACCAACCTCGGTGTCGCGGATACGCAGTATTTT. Translating gives CASSPGTTNLGVADTQYF.

This clone appeared once. CDR3: CASSLRQGFGYTF. CDR3 DNA sequence: TGTGCCAGCAGTCTCAGACAGGGTTTCGGCTACACCTTC. The chain couples TRBV27 to TRBJ1-2, with 7 bases identical to TRBD1. The germline V gene encodes CDR1 MNHEY and CDR2 SMNVEV (reference sequence). The CDR3 loop spans 13 amino acids. With 5 bases clipped from V and 8 bases from J, the junction kept 8 bases outside the gene matches.

The chain is built from TRBV7-2 and TRBJ2-3; the match to TRBD2 covers 9 bases. Germline CDR1 SGHTA, CDR2 FQGNSA. The length of the CDR3 is 16 residues. Losses at the gene ends were 6 bases for V and 4 bases for J; bases not matched to a gene: 11. The CDR3 here is CASRPNSGSWSDTQYF. In nucleotides, the CDR3 is TGTGCCAGCAGGCCAAATAGCGGGAGTTGGTCAGATACGCAGTATTTT.

The V gene is TRBV10-2, the J gene TRBJ1-3; D unresolved. CDR3 length: 14 residues. V was shortened by 5 bases and J by 4 bases, with 12 bases between the two germline ends. Germline assignment: CDR1 WSHSY and CDR2 SAAADI. The CDR3 DNA reads TGCGCCAGCAGTCCCTCGGTTTGGGGAAACACCATATATTTT. The encoded protein is CASSPSVWGNTIYF.

The J gene is TRBJ2-3, the V gene TRBV7-2; D unresolved. The CDR3 runs to 14 residues. Germline lookup yields CDR1 SGHTA and CDR2 FQGNSA. V was trimmed by 4 bases and J by 6 bases, leaving 14 bases between them. The CDR3 region is CASSSTGPSDTQYF. CDR3 nucleotide sequence: TGTGCCAGCAGCTCGACTGGGCCGTCCGATACGCAGTATTTT.

J is TRBJ1-5 and V is TRBV2; D remains ambiguous. The V and J ends lost 1 base and 1 base respectively, with 2 bases between them. Germline assignment: CDR1 SNHLY and CDR2 FYNNEI. This CDR3 has 13 amino acids. CDR3 amino acids: CASSEGSNQPQHF. In DNA, the CDR3 is TGTGCCAGCAGTGAAGGGAGCAATCAGCCCCAGCATTTT.

CDR3 in amino acids: CASSNPTGLYTGELFF. For the CDR3, the DNA is TGTGCCAGCAGCAACCCGACAGGGCTCTACACCGGGGAGCTGTTTTTT. The chain has TRBV5-4 and TRBJ2-2; 7 positions match TRBD1. J lost 3 bases, V lost 4 bases, and 9 bases had no gene match. Per germline, CDR1 SGHNT and CDR2 YYREEE (reference sequence). The CDR3 is 16 residues long.